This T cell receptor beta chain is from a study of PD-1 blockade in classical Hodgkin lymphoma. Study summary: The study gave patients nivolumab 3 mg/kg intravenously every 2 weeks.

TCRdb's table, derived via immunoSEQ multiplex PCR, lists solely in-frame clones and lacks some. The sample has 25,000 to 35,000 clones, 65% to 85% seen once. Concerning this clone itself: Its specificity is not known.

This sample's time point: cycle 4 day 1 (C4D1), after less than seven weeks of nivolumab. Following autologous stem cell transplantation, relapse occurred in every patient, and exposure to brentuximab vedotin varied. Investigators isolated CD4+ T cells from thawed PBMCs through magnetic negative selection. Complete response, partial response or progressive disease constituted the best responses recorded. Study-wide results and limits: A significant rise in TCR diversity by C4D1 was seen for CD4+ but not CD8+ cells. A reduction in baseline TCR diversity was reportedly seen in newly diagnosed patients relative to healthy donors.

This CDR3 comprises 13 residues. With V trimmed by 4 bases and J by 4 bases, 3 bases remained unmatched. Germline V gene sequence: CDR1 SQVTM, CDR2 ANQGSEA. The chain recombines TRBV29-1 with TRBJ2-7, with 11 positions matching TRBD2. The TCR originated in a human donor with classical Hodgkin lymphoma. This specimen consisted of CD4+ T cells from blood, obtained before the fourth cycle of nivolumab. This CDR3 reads CSVASSGGYEQYF. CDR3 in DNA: TGCAGCGTTGCGTCTAGCGGGGGGTACGAGCAGTACTTC.